What follows describes a single T cell receptor beta chain. Method: immunoSEQ multiplex PCR; TCRdb's copy keeps in-frame clones and lacks some. Found here are about 240,000 clones, about 79% of them singletons; the top ten hold more than 8%. CDR1 is SGHDT and CDR2 is YYEEEE in the germline V gene. Between the trimmed V and J ends, which lost 0 bases and 9 bases, there was a span of 16 bases. The CDR3 consists of 16 residues. The data were obtained in a study of blood T cell repertoires in COVID-19. Study-level information: The samples span acute and convalescent COVID-19 from the United States, Italy and Spain. T cells, B-cell-depleted T cells, or PBMCs supplied cDNA or gDNA.

This TCR was recovered from a woman older than 75 with acute or convalescent COVID-19. Sequencing used peripheral blood. The chain recombines TRBV5-6 with TRBJ1-6, with D unclear. The CDR3 region has the DNA TGTGCCAGCAGCTTGGATGACGGGTCCTTCCGTTCACCCCTCCACTTT. It encodes CASSLDDGSFRSPLHF.